Each of the 8 T cell receptor beta chains below was sequenced from the same sample in a study of Ad26.COV2.S vaccination and SARS-CoV-2 variants. Profiled with immunoSEQ multiplex PCR; TCRdb holds only in-frame clones, not every one. This sample carries approximately 500,000 clones, around nine tenths of them seen once, and the ten largest clones take roughly 13%. Specified treatment: 19 received Ad26.COV2.S at low or high dose, single or two shots; 5 received placebo; per-sample allocation not given. Following the first vaccine or placebo injection, samples were taken on day 63. The sample was peripheral blood, taken in a trial of Ad26.COV2.S vaccine versus placebo. The receptors stem from a person between 18 and 65 years old who received the Ad26.COV2.S COVID-19 vaccine or a placebo.

A few counts support this clone. Different DNA sequences within this sample yield the same CDR3. The genes are TRBV29-1 and TRBJ1-2, with unresolved D. CDR3 length equals 11 residues. Trimming took 4 bases from V and 6 from J, leaving 9 bases between them. Per the germline V gene, CDR1 is SQVTM and CDR2 is ANQGSEA. The CDR3 DNA reads as TGCAGCGTTGGAGGGAGGAATGGCTACACCTTC. Translating it yields CSVGGRNGYTF.

V and J are TRBV3-1 (or the pseudogene TRBV3-2) and TRBJ1-1, with D maybe TRBD1 (6 bases). The CDR3 covers 15 residues. Per the germline V gene, CDR1 is LGHDT and CDR2 is YNNKEL (reference sequence). V lost 2 bases to trimming and J lost 4 bases, with 14 bases between them. The CDR3 DNA sequence: TGTGCCAGCAGCCAACGAGGACAGTTATTCACTGAAGCTTTCTTT. Its translation is CASSQRGQLFTEAFF.

The rearrangement joins TRBV20-1 to TRBJ2-3; D is ambiguous. There are 15 residues in the CDR3. The germline V and J ends were trimmed by 3 bases and 1 base, with 14 bases remaining between them. Germline CDR1 and CDR2: DFQATT and SNEGSKA (reference sequence). The CDR3, as DNA: TGCAGTGCTAGTCTATCGGGCACCCGCACAGATACGCAGTATTTT. Residues: CSASLSGTRTDTQYF.

This sequence joins TRBV28 and TRBJ2-1, with TRBD2 matching 7 bases. In germline, CDR1 is MDHEN, CDR2 SYDVKM. The CDR3 length is 16 residues. The V segment lost 1 base and the J segment 3 bases; nucleotides outside the gene matches: 6. The CDR3 bases are TGTGCCAGCAGTTTATCGGGCGGGAGAATCTACAATGAGCAGTTCTTC. As protein: CASSLSGGRIYNEQFF.

DNA for the CDR3: TGTGCCAGCAGCATTTTACAGGGAGGCGAGCAGTACTTC. Its translation is CASSILQGGEQYF. The V call is TRBV7-9, the J call TRBJ2-7, with D possibly being TRBD1 or TRBD2 (6 bases each). CDR3 length: 13 residues. Germline loops: CDR1 SEHNR, CDR2 FQNEAQ (reference sequence). Trimming shortened V by 5 bases and J by 6 bases, and 14 bases separated the two germline ends. Full variable domain (missing parts from reference TRBV7-9 and TRBJ2-7): DTGVSQNPRHKITKRGQNVTFRCDPISEHNRLYWYRQTLGQGPEFLTYFQNEAQLEKSRLLSDRFSAERPKGSFSTLEIQRTEQGDSAMYLCASSILQGGEQYFGPGTRLTVT.

CDR3 sequence reads: CASSPSGTSYYEQYF. In DNA form, the CDR3 reads TGCGCCAGCAGCCCCTCCGGGACTTCCTACTACGAGCAGTACTTC. The rearrangement uses TRBV4-3 and TRBJ2-7, with D possibly TRBD2 on 6 matching bases. Germline lookup yields CDR1 LGHNA and CDR2 YSLEER. V lost 4 bases to trimming and J lost 3 bases, with 16 bases between them. CDR3 length: 15 residues.

The chain couples TRBV30 to TRBJ2-1, with 7 bases that match TRBD1. Germline CDR1 is GTSNPN and CDR2 is SVGIG (reference sequence). The V segment lost 1 base and the J segment 6 bases; nucleotides outside the gene matches: 6. This CDR3 region has 14 residues. CDR3 amino acids: CAWSGGQPFNEQFF. The CDR3 bases are TGTGCCTGGAGTGGGGGACAGCCTTTCAATGAGCAGTTCTTC.

The genes are TRBV24-1 and TRBJ2-1; D not certain. Germline CDR1 and CDR2: KGHDR and SFDVKD. The V end lost 0 bases, the J end lost 10 bases, and 9 bases lay between the germline ends. This CDR3 region has 13 residues. The CDR3 is CATSDLGVQEQFF. The CDR3 bases are TGTGCCACCAGTGATTTGGGGGTCCAGGAGCAGTTCTTC.